This T cell receptor beta chain was identified in a study of blood T cell repertoires in COVID-19. Across the whole study: Nucleic acid was either cDNA or gDNA, and it came from T cells, B-cell-depleted T cells, or PBMCs.

In the original analysis: Amplified reference gene primers provided the basis for estimating nucleated cell counts. TCRdb's copy holds only in-frame clones and misses some; the assay was immunoSEQ multiplex PCR. V, J and clone size reflect that table, while D and trimming were determined from the DNA. This table holds a few hundred thousand clones, more than 70% found once. CDR3 length: 10 amino acids. With respect to this clone: An end of the junction does not agree with germline; a read error may underlie this.

Patients from Seattle were sampled longitudinally, starting during active infection. The rearrangement joins TRBV12-3 or TRBV12-4 to TRBJ1-1; D is uncertain. The receptor comes from a woman aged 45-60 years with COVID-19, enrolled during active disease. The material sequenced was peripheral blood. CDR3 in DNA: TGTGCCAGCAGACCCAACTTCGCGCCATTT. Its translation: CASRPNFAPF.